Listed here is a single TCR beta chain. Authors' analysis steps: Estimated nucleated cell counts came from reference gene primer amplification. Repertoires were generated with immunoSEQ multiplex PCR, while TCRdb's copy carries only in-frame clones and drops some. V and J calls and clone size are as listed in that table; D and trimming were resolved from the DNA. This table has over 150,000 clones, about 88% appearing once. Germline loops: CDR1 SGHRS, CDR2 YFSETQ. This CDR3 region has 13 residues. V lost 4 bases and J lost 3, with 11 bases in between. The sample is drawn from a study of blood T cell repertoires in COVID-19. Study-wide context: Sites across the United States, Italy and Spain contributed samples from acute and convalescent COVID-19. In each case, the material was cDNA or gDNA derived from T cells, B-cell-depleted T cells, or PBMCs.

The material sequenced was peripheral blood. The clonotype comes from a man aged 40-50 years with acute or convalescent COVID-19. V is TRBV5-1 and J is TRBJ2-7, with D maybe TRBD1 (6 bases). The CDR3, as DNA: TGCGCCAGCAGCCCCCAGGGGTACTACGAGCAGTACTTC. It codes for CASSPQGYYEQYF.